These T cell receptor beta chains were read from a single sample in a study of cytomegalovirus exposure and HLA in healthy donors. Profiling relied on immunoSEQ multiplex PCR, and the TCRdb table lists in-frame clones only, not all of them. The table has about 140,000 clones, around 80% seen once. Input material: PBMCs. These receptors were taken from a man aged 35-49 years in good health and CMV-seropositive. Both conserved end residues are part of each CDR3. The order of the fields is V gene, J gene, clone size, D gene, CDR3 DNA, CDR3 protein. A D gene is named only where the DNA matches it firmly. Where a row states a size, it is once, few, many or the class of an expanded clone; other rows omit it.

TRBV28,TRBJ2-7,few,-,TGTGCCAGCAACGCCCGGGGTGCCTACGAGCAGTACTTC,CASNARGAYEQYF
TRBV9,TRBJ1-5,once,TRBD1,TGTGCCAGCACCATTCCTACTACAGGGGGCGCTTGTAGCAATCAGCCCCAGCATTTT,CASTIPTTGGACSNQPQHF
TRBV28,TRBJ1-5,-,-,TGTGCCAGCAGGGGAGGGGGGTATAGCAATCAGCCCCAGCATTTT,CASRGGGYSNQPQHF
TRBV10-3,TRBJ1-5,-,TRBD1,TGTGCCATCAGTGAACAGGGGAGCAATCAGCCCCAGCATTTT,CAISEQGSNQPQHF
TRBV5-1,TRBJ1-6,-,-,TGCGCCAGCACCGAATATACAGGGTTCTTGAATTCACCCCTCCACTTT,CASTEYTGFLNSPLHF
TRBV5-6,TRBJ1-1,few,-,TGTGCCAGCAGCCGCTGGGCAGGGTTGAACACTGAAGCTTTCTTT,CASSRWAGLNTEAFF
TRBV4-3,TRBJ2-7,-,TRBD2,TGCGCCAGCAGCCAGACTAGCGGCCGCTCCTACGAGCAGTACTTC,CASSQTSGRSYEQYF
TRBV5-1,TRBJ2-3,-,-,TGCGCCAGCAGCTCCCAAGCGGCGAGGGCCCCAGATACGCAGTATTTT,CASSSQAARAPDTQYF
TRBV6-4,TRBJ1-1,-,TRBD1,TGTGCCAGCAGCACCGGGACAGCGAACACTGAAGCTTTCTTT,CASSTGTANTEAFF
TRBV14,TRBJ1-1,-,-,TGTGCCAGCAGCTACCGGCGGGGTAACACTGAAGCTTTCTTT,CASSYRRGNTEAFF
TRBV28,TRBJ1-6,-,TRBD1,TGTGCCAGCAGTCGGACAGGGGTTAATTCACCCCTCCACTTT,CASSRTGVNSPLHF
TRBV4-3,TRBJ2-1,-,-,TGCGCCAGCAGCCAAGTATATGCGGCGTACAATGAGCAGTTCTTC,CASSQVYAAYNEQFF
TRBV10-1,TRBJ2-1,-,TRBD2,TGCGCCAGCAGTGAGGGACTAGCGGCTTCCTACAATGAGCAGTTCTTC,CASSEGLAASYNEQFF
TRBV7-7,TRBJ2-7,-,-,TGTGCTAGCAGCCAACGAACGGACAGCTACGAGCAGTACTTC,CASSQRTDSYEQYF
TRBV11-3,TRBJ2-5,-,-,TGTGCCAGCAGCTTAAATCCACTCGGGTCACAAGAGACCCAGTACTTC,CASSLNPLGSQETQYF
TRBV9,TRBJ2-1,-,-,TGTGCCAGCAGCTCCCGTAGCGCGAGGAGCTCCTACAATGAGCAGTTCTTC,CASSSRSARSSYNEQFF
TRBV5-6,TRBJ1-2,-,-,TGTGCCAGCAGCTTCAGGGTGCAGTATGGCTACACCTTC,CASSFRVQYGYTF
TRBV11-2,TRBJ1-1,-,-,TGTGCCAGCACCACCCTGAACAGGCTGAACACTGAAGCTTTCTTT,CASTTLNRLNTEAFF
TRBV4-3,TRBJ1-5,-,-,TGCGCCAGCAGCCAAGAACCCCTACCTAGCAAACTTAATCAGCCCCAGCATTTT,CASSQEPLPSKLNQPQHF
TRBV13,TRBJ2-7,-,TRBD1,TGTGCCAGCAGCTTAGCAGGGGGCGCTTACGAGCAGTACTTC,CASSLAGGAYEQYF
TRBV25-1,TRBJ1-6,-,-,TGTGCCAGCAACACCCGGGGGTCACCCCTCCACTTT,CASNTRGSPLHF
TRBV28,TRBJ1-6,-,-,TGTGCCAGCAGCCCAGGAATATTGCGCTCCTATAATTCACCCCTCCACTTT,CASSPGILRSYNSPLHF
TRBV15,TRBJ2-7,-,TRBD1,TGTGCCACCAGCAGAGATCGAACAGGGGCATACCGGGACGAGCAGTACTTC,CATSRDRTGAYRDEQYF
TRBV9,TRBJ1-2,few,TRBD1,TGTGCCAGCAGCTCCGGACAGGACAGACCCTATGGCTACACCTTC,CASSSGQDRPYGYTF
TRBV7-8,TRBJ2-3,-,-,TGTGCCAGCACGGGATCAAGGACAGATACGCAGTATTTT,CASTGSRTDTQYF
TRBV27,TRBJ1-1,-,TRBD1,TGTGCCAGCGAAAGACAGGGGGCGCGAGGCCAAGCTTTCTTT,CASERQGARGQAFF
TRBV2,TRBJ2-7,-,TRBD2,TGTGCCTCCGGGGGGGGACTAGCGGGAGCCTACGAGCAGTACTTC,CASGGGLAGAYEQYF
TRBV19,TRBJ2-7,-,TRBD2,TGTGCCAGTAGTCTAGCGGGAACCAGCTCCTACGAGCAGTACTTC,CASSLAGTSSYEQYF
TRBV10-3,TRBJ1-1,-,-,TGTGCCATCAGTGAGTCAGGACAGAACACTGAAGCTTTCTTT,CAISESGQNTEAFF
TRBV6-5,TRBJ1-5,-,-,TGTGCCACCCGGCAGAGGGTGGGCAATCAGCCCCAGCATTTT,CATRQRVGNQPQHF
TRBV4-2,TRBJ2-7,-,-,TGTGCCAGCAGCCAAGTCGGGGATTCCTACGAGCAGTACTTC,CASSQVGDSYEQYF
TRBV2,TRBJ2-5,few,TRBD2,TGTGCCAGCAGAGGGACTAGGTTACAAGAGACCCAGTACTTC,CASRGTRLQETQYF